These 20 T cell receptor beta chains were sequenced from one sample in a study of blood T cells in healthy people across ages. The second PCR ran roughly 6 to 11 cycles with a sample-barcoded 5' primer and J-beta primers. Each CDR3 protein is one row after TCRdb ran MiXCR on the 5' RACE reads. Of hundreds of thousands of distinct CDR3 sequences listed, roughly 60% are singletons. Sequences were obtained from blood. These receptors all stem from a man aged 30 to 39 in good health.

The chain joins TRBV13 to TRBJ2-1; tentative D call: TRBD1 (5 bases). Trimming stripped 6 bases from V and 9 bases from J, with 30 bases between. The germline CDR1 and CDR2 sequences are PRHDT and FYEKMQ (reference sequence). The CDR3 totals 18 residues. The CDR3 DNA reads TGTGCCAGCAGTTCACCCATCCTGGGGCGTCTATGGGTTGGTGAGCAGTTCTTC. This encodes CASSSPILGRLWVGEQFF. Full variable domain (remainder filled in from reference TRBV13 and TRBJ2-1): AAGVIQSPRHLIKEKRETATLKCYPIPRHDTVYWYQQGPGQDPQFLISFYEKMQSDKGSIPDRFSAQQFSDYHSELNMSSLELGDSALYFCASSSPILGRLWVGEQFFGPGTRLTVL.

As concerns this clonotype: At one of its ends the junction is not consistent with the germline gene, which may arise from a read error. The chain employs TRBV6-1 and TRBJ1-2; TRBD1 aligns across 8 bases. The CDR3 is made up of 14 amino acids. Germline V CDR1 and CDR2: MNHNS, SASEGT. CDR3 coding DNA: TGCGCCAGCAGTGAGCGGACAGGGTGGTCTGGCTACACCTTC. Translation: CASSERTGWSGYTF.

The chain links TRBV18 to TRBJ2-1; no clear D gene. The DNA end favors TRBJ2-7, so the J call may be wrong. Per germline, CDR1 KGHSH and CDR2 LQKENI. The CDR3 runs to 12 residues. In DNA form, the CDR3 reads TGTGCCAGCTCACCACCACTAAATGAGCAGTACTTC. This translates into CASSPPLNEQYF.

This clonotype showed up just a few times. The chain recombines TRBV7-2 with TRBJ1-6; D is possibly TRBD1 (6 bases). The germline V and J ends were trimmed by 2 bases and 4 bases, with 6 bases remaining between them. Germline V gene sequence: CDR1 SGHTA, CDR2 FQGNSA. This CDR3 comprises 14 residues. The CDR3 loop reads CASSLTGYNSPLHF. Written as DNA, the CDR3 is TGTGCCAGCAGCTTAACAGGGTATAATTCACCCCTCCACTTT.

The chain links TRBV18 to TRBJ2-7, with D perhaps TRBD2 (5 bases). TRBJ2-5 explains the end of the DNA better; the J call may be wrong. This CDR3 spans 13 amino acids. The germline gives CDR1 KGHSH, CDR2 LQKENI. The CDR3 region is CASSWRTGETQYF. The CDR3 nucleotides are TGTGCCAGCTCATGGCGGACTGGGGAGACCCAGTACTTC.

V usage is TRBV11-2 and J usage is TRBJ1-2; D uncertain. The V end lost 7 bases, the J end lost 2 bases, and 11 bases lay between the germline ends. Per germline, CDR1 SGHAT and CDR2 FQNNGV. The CDR3 has 13 amino acids. The CDR3 DNA is TGTGCCAGCACCGCATCTACGAACTATGGCTACACCTTC. This translates into CASTASTNYGYTF.

Concerning this clonotype itself: The junction differs from germline at one of its ends, possibly a read error. The CDR3 protein is CASSQGLGQGEFF. CDR3 coding DNA: TGCGCCAGCAGTCAAGGACTCGGACAGGGTGAGTTCTTC. The rearrangement links TRBV4-3 to TRBJ2-1; 8 bases agree with TRBD1. Germline CDR1 LGHNA, CDR2 YSLEER. The CDR3 is made up of 13 amino acids.

The chain is built from TRBV28 and TRBJ2-1; possible D gene TRBD1, 5 bases. Trimming left V 7 bases short and J 7 bases short, with 23 bases between. CDR1 is MDHEN, CDR2 SYDVKM, per germline. The CDR3 is 16 residues long. This CDR3 reads CASTHSRGTARNEQFF. The CDR3 DNA sequence: TGTGCCAGCACCCACTCAAGGGGAACCGCTAGGAATGAGCAGTTCTTC.

Here the CDR3 DNA reads TGTGCCAGCAGACCTCCGGGACTCTCCTACGAGCAGTACTTC. It yields the protein CASRPPGLSYEQYF. The gene calls are TRBV28 and TRBJ2-7; possible D gene TRBD2, 6 bases. Trimming stripped 6 bases from V and 0 bases from J, with 12 bases between. This CDR3 has 14 amino acids. Per the germline V gene, CDR1 is MDHEN and CDR2 is SYDVKM.

The CDR3 nucleotides read TGCAGTGCTAGAGATTGGACTAGCGTACAAGAGACCCAGTACTTC. Its protein product is CSARDWTSVQETQYF. The chain uses TRBV20-1 and TRBJ2-5, with 9 bases fitting TRBD2. The CDR3 runs to 15 residues. V trimming: 0 bases; J trimming: 2 bases; junction bases outside the gene matches: 4. CDR1 DFQATT and CDR2 SNEGSKA come from the germline V gene (reference sequence).

This clonotype was detected only a few times. CDR3 bases: TGTGCCAGCAGCCTAGCAATCACCACAGATACGCAGTATTTT. This encodes CASSLAITTDTQYF. The chain joins TRBV12-3 or TRBV12-4 to TRBJ2-3; D may be TRBD2 (5 bases). The V end lost 6 bases, the J end lost 2 bases, and 12 bases lay between the germline ends. The CDR3 is made up of 14 amino acids.

The rearrangement joins TRBV6-1 to TRBJ1-4; TRBD1 might be the D (6 bases). Germline CDR1 MNHNS, CDR2 SASEGT. V gave up 3 bases and J gave up 7 bases, with 15 bases separating them. CDR3 size: 15 residues. The CDR3 region is CASSDPQGRSEKLFF. DNA of the CDR3: TGTGCCAGCAGTGACCCACAGGGAAGAAGTGAAAAACTGTTTTTT.

The chain combines TRBV20-1 with TRBJ2-1, with 8 bases matching TRBD1. Trimming at V came to 5 bases and at J to 6 bases, leaving 6 bases not matched to a gene. The CDR3 has 13 amino acids. Germline CDR1 and CDR2: DFQATT and SNEGSKA (reference sequence). The CDR3 sequence: CSADRGSGNEQFF. Here the CDR3 DNA reads TGCAGTGCTGACAGGGGCTCGGGCAATGAGCAGTTCTTC.

The rearrangement uses TRBV7-2 and TRBJ2-3, with unresolved D. CDR1 is SGHTA, CDR2 FQGNSA, per germline. V lost 5 bases to trimming and J lost 6 bases, with 12 bases between them. CDR3 size: 13 residues. DNA of the CDR3: TGTGCCAGCAGCCAAAGACCCCCTGATACGCAGTATTTT. It yields the protein CASSQRPPDTQYF.

The rearrangement joins TRBV7-2 to TRBJ2-1; weak D call: TRBD1 (5 bases). CDR1 is SGHTA, CDR2 FQGNSA, per germline. The CDR3 runs to 11 residues. With 4 bases removed from V and 10 bases from J, the gap between germline ends came to 8 bases. CDR3 coding DNA: TGTGCCAGCAGCTCCAGACAGGAGCAGTTCTTC. Its translation: CASSSRQEQFF.

This rearrangement joins TRBV27 to TRBJ1-1; D is undetermined. The CDR3 loop spans 15 amino acids. Trimming removed 0 bases from V and 0 bases from J, with 8 bases in between. The V gene's germline CDR1 is MNHEY and CDR2 SMNVEV (reference sequence). Here the CDR3 DNA reads TGTGCCAGCAGTTTATCAGCCGACTTGAACACTGAAGCTTTCTTT. Encoded protein: CASSLSADLNTEAFF.

CDR3 bases: TGCGCCAGCAGCTTGATTTTACGGGGGGGTGAAGAGACCCAGTACTTC. Translation gives CASSLILRGGEETQYF. The chain employs TRBV5-1 and TRBJ2-5, with TRBD2 matching over 8 bases. V trimming: 1 base; J trimming: 3 bases; junction bases outside the gene matches: 8. This CDR3 is 16 amino acids long. Germline CDR1 SGHRS, CDR2 YFSETQ.

V usage is TRBV6-5 and J usage is TRBJ1-2, with D unresolved. Germline V gives CDR1 MNHEY, CDR2 SVGAGI. Trimming stripped 6 bases from V and 4 bases from J, with 15 bases between. The CDR3 has 14 amino acids. CDR3 region: CASRSMGSRYGYTF. As DNA, the CDR3 is TGTGCCAGCAGGTCCATGGGGTCCCGCTATGGCTACACCTTC.

CDR3 sequence reads: CASSRGDFTDTQYF. As DNA, the CDR3 is TGTGCCAGCAGTCGGGGGGATTTCACAGATACGCAGTATTTT. This rearrangement joins TRBV12-3 or TRBV12-4 to TRBJ2-3; 7 nucleotides match TRBD2. The CDR3 runs 14 residues. The ends lost 5 bases at V and 2 bases at J; junction bases unmatched: 4.

This clonotype has just a few counts. The V gene is TRBV27, the J gene TRBJ2-6, with D unresolved. Between the trimmed V and J ends, which lost 3 bases and 4 bases, there was a span of 4 bases. The germline gives CDR1 MNHEY, CDR2 SMNVEV (reference sequence). This CDR3 has 13 residues. DNA of the CDR3: TGTGCCAGCAGTTTCGGCGGGGCCAACGTCCTGACTTTC. Residues: CASSFGGANVLTF.